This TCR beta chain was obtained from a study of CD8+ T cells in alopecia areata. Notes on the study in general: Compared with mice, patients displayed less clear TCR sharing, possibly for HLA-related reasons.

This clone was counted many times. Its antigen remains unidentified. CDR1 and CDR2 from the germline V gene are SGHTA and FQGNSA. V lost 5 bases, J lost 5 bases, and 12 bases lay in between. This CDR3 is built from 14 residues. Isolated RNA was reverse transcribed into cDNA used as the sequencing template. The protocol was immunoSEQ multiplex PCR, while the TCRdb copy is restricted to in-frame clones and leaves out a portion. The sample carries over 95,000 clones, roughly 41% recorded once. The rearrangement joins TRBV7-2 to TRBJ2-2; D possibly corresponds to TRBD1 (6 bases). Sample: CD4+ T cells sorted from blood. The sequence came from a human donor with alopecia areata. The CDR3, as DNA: TGTGCCAGCAGCATGAACAGGGTTACCGGGGAGCTGTTTTTT. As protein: CASSMNRVTGELFF.